This T cell receptor (beta chain) was captured in a study of blood T cell repertoires in COVID-19. Background on the study: PBMCs, B-cell-depleted T cells, or T cells provided the cDNA or gDNA that made up the material.

Participant-reported clinical history was the basis for cohort assignment. Recovered Cohort 3 donors showed two negative PCRs, clearance, or symptom resolution. CDR1 PRHDT and CDR2 FYEKMQ come from the germline V gene (reference sequence). This CDR3 comprises 16 residues. V lost 3 bases to trimming and J lost 4 bases, with 16 bases between them. In the source study's methods: Reference gene primer amplification in the assay estimated nucleated cell counts. Generated by immunoSEQ multiplex PCR, the TCRdb table keeps only in-frame clones and is missing some. Clone size and the V and J calls come from that table; the DNA yielded D and trimming. In the table there are about 140,000 clones, approximately 80% of which are singletons.

Source material: PBMCs or T cells enriched from blood (not recorded which). This chain joins TRBV13 and TRBJ2-1; the D gene is possibly TRBD2 (6 bases). The sequence was collected from a woman in her thirties or forties who had recovered from COVID-19. As DNA, the CDR3 is TGTGCCAGCAGCTTCAGCTACCTGGAGGGGTACAATGAGCAGTTCTTC. Translation: CASSFSYLEGYNEQFF.